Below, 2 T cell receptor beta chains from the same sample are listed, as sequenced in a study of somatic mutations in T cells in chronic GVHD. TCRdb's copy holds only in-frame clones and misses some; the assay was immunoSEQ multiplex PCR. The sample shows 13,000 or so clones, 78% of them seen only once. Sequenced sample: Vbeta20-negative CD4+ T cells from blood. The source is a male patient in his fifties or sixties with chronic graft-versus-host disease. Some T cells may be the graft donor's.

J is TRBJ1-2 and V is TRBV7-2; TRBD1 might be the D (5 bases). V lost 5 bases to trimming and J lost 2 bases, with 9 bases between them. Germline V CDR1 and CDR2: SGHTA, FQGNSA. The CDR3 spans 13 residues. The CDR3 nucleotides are TGTGCCAGCAGCGCCACAGGCAACTATGGCTACACCTTC. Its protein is CASSATGNYGYTF.

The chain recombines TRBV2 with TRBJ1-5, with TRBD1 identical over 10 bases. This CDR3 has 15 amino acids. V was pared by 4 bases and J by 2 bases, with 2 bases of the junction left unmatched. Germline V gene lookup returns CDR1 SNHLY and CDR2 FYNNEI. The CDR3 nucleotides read TGTGCCAGCAGTGGGACAGGGGGACGCAATCAGCCCCAGCATTTT. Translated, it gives CASSGTGGRNQPQHF.